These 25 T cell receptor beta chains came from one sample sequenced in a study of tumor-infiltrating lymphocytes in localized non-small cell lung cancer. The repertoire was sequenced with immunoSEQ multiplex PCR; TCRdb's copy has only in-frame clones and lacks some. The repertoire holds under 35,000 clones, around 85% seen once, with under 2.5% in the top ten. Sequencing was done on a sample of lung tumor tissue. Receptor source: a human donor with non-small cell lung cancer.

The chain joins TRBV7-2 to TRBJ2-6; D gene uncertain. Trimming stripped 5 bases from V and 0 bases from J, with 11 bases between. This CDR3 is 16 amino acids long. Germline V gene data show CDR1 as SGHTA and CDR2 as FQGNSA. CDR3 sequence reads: CASSRTTASGANVLTF. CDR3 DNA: TGTGCCAGCAGCCGTACTACAGCCTCTGGGGCCAACGTCCTGACTTTC.

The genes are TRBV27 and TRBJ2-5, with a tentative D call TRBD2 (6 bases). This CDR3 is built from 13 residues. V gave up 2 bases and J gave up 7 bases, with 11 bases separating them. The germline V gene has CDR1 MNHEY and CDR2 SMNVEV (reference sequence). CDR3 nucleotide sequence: TGTGCCAGCAGTTTAGGGCTAGCGATGACCCAGTACTTC. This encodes CASSLGLAMTQYF.

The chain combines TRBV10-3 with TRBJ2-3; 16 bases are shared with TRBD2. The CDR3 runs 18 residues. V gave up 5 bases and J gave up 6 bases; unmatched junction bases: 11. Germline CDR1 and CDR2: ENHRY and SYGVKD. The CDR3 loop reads CAISSGTSGGAGSDTQYF. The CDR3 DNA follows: TGTGCCATCAGTTCCGGGACTAGCGGGGGGGCGGGCTCGGATACGCAGTATTTT.

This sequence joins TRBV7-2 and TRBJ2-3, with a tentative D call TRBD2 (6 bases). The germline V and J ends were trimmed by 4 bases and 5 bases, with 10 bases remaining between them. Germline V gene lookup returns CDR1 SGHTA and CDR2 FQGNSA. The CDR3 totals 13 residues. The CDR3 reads CASSSGGIDTQYF. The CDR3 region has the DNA TGTGCCAGCAGCTCTGGGGGGATAGATACGCAGTATTTT.

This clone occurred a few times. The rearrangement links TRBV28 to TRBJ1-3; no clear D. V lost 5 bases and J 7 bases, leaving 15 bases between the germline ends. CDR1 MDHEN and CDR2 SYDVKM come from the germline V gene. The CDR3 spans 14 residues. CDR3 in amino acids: CASSLGPTGNTIYF. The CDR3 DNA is TGTGCCAGCAGTCTGGGCCCGACGGGGAACACCATATATTTT. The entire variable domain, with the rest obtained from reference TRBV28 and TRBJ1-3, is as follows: DVKVTQSSRYLVKRTGEKVFLECVQDMDHENMFWYRQDPGLGLRLIYFSYDVKMKEKGDIPEGYSVSREKKERFSLILESASTNQTSMYLCASSLGPTGNTIYFGEGSWLTVV.

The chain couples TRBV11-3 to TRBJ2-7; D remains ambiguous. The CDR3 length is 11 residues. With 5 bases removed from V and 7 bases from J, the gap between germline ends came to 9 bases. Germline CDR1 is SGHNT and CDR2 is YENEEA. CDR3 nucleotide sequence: TGTGCCAGCAGCCCCGGGCGAGAGCAGTACTTC. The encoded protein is CASSPGREQYF. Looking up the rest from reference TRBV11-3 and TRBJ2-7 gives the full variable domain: EAGVVQSPRYKIIEKKQPVAFWCNPISGHNTLYWYLQNLGQGPELLIRYENEEAVDDSQLPKDRFSAERLKGVDSTLKIQPAELGDSAVYLCASSPGREQYFGPGTRLTVT.

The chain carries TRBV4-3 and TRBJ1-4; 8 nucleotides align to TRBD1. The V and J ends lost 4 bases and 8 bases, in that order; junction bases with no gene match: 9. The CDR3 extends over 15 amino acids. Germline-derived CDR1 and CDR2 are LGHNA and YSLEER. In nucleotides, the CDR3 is TGCGCCAGCAGCCTTGACAGGGGCGGATACGAAAAACTGTTTTTT. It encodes CASSLDRGGYEKLFF.

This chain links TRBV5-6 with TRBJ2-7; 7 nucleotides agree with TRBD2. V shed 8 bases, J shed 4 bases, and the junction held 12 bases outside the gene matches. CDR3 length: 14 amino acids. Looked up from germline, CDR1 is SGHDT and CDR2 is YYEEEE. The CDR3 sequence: CASALSAGVYEQYF. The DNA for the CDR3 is TGTGCCAGTGCCTTGTCGGCGGGAGTATACGAGCAGTACTTC.

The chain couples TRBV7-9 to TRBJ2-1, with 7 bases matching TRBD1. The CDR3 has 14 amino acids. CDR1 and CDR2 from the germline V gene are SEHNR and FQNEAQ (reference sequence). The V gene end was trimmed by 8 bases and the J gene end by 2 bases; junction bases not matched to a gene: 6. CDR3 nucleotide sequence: TGTGCCAGCGGCCCGCAGGGGGCCTACAATGAGCAGTTCTTC. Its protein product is CASGPQGAYNEQFF.

The CDR3 is CAISEVGRLYEQFF. CDR3 nucleotide sequence: TGTGCCATCAGTGAGGTCGGGAGGCTCTATGAGCAGTTCTTC. The chain has TRBV10-3 and TRBJ2-1, with TRBD2 identical over 7 bases. CDR1 is ENHRY, CDR2 SYGVKD, per germline. The CDR3 sequence is 14 residues long. Unmatched junction bases numbered 6, after V lost 2 bases and J lost 8 bases.

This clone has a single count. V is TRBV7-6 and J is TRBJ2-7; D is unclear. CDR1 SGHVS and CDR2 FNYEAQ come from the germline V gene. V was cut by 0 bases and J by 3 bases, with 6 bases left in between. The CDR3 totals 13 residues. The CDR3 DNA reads TGTGCCAGCAGCTTAGCGGAACACTACGAGCAGTACTTC. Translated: CASSLAEHYEQYF.

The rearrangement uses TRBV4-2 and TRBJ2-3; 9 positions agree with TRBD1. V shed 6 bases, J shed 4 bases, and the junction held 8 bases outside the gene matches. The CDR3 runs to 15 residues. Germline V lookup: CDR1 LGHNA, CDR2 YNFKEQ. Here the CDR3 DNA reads TGTGCCAGCAGTTCCCGGACAGGGGACGCAGATACGCAGTATTTT. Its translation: CASSSRTGDADTQYF.

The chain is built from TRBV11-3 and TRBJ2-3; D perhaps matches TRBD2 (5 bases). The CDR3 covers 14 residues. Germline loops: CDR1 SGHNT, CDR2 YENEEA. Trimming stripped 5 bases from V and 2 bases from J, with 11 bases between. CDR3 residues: CASSPRGDTDTQYF. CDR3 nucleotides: TGTGCCAGCAGCCCTCGGGGAGACACAGATACGCAGTATTTT.

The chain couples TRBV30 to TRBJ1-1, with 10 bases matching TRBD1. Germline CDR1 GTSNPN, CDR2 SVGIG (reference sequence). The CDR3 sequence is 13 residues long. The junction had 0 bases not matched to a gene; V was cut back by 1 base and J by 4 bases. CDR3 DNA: TGTGCCTGGAGTGGGACAGGGGGCACTGAAGCTTTCTTT. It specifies CAWSGTGGTEAFF.

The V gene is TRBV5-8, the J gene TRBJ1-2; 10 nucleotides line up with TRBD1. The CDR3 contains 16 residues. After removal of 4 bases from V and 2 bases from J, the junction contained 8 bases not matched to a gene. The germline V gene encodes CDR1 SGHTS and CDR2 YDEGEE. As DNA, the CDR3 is TGTGCCAGCAGCCCCGGAGGGGGACAGGGGAACTATGGCTACACCTTC. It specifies CASSPGGGQGNYGYTF.

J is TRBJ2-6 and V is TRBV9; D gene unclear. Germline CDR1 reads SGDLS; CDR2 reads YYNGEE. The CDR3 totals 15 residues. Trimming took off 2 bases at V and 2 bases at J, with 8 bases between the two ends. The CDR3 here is CASSVRNAGANVLTF. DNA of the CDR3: TGTGCCAGCAGCGTTCGCAATGCTGGGGCCAACGTCCTGACTTTC. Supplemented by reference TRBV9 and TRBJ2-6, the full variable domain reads DSGVTQTPKHLITATGQRVTLRCSPRSGDLSVYWYQQSLDQGLQFLIQYYNGEERAKGNILERFSAQQFPDLHSELNLSSLELGDSALYFCASSVRNAGANVLTFGAGSRLTVL.

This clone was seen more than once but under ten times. The CDR3 here is CASSLAGGAARETQYF. The DNA of the CDR3 is TGTGCCAGCAGCTTAGCAGGGGGGGCGGCGCGGGAGACCCAGTACTTC. This chain links TRBV7-9 with TRBJ2-5; D perhaps matches TRBD2 (7 bases). Per the germline V gene, CDR1 is SEHNR and CDR2 is FQNEAQ (reference sequence). V was clipped by 0 bases and J by 5 bases, with 16 bases between them. This CDR3 has 16 amino acids.

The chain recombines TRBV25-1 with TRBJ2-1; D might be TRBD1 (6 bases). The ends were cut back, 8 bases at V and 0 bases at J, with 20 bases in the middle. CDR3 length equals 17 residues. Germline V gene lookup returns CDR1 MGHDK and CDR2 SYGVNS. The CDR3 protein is CASSPTGTGLSYNEQFF. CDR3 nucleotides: TGTGCCAGCTCCCCCACCGGCACAGGGCTCTCCTACAATGAGCAGTTCTTC.

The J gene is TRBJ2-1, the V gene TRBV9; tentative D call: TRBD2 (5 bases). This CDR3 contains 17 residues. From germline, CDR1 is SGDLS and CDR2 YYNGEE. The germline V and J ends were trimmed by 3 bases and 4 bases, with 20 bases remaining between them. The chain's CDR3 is CASSGLFGETVYNEQFF. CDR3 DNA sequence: TGTGCCAGCAGCGGCCTGTTTGGGGAGACCGTATACAATGAGCAGTTCTTC.

The CDR3 sequence: CASSKNQGFGTDTQYF. In DNA form, the CDR3 reads TGTGCCAGCAGCAAGAACCAGGGTTTTGGAACAGATACGCAGTATTTT. The V and J genes are TRBV6-6 and TRBJ2-3, with D possibly being TRBD1 (5 bases). The CDR3 runs 16 residues. Germline loops: CDR1 MNHNY, CDR2 SVGAGI (reference sequence). Trimming stripped 6 bases from V and 3 bases from J, with 19 bases between.

The CDR3 protein is CASSLGPGLAGGQDTQYF. The CDR3 DNA follows: TGTGCCAGCAGCTTGGGTCCAGGACTAGCGGGGGGGCAAGATACGCAGTATTTT. The chain joins TRBV7-6 to TRBJ2-3, with TRBD2 matching over 15 bases. The germline V gene encodes CDR1 SGHVS and CDR2 FNYEAQ. The length of the CDR3 is 18 residues. Trimming cost V 3 bases and J 5 bases; bases outside gene matches: 9.

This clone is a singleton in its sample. Written as DNA, the CDR3 is TGTGCCAGCAGCTTATATGGACTAGCGGACTACAATGAGCAGTTCTTC. It yields the protein CASSLYGLADYNEQFF. The V gene is TRBV5-6, the J gene TRBJ2-1, with TRBD2 identical over 10 bases. Looked up from germline, CDR1 is SGHDT and CDR2 is YYEEEE. V trimming: 2 bases; J trimming: 3 bases; junction bases outside the gene matches: 5. This CDR3 is 16 amino acids long. Using reference TRBV5-6 and TRBJ2-1 for the parts outside the CDR3, the full variable domain is DAGVTQSPTHLIKTRGQQVTLRCSPKSGHDTVSWYQQALGQGPQFIFQYYEEEERQRGNFPDRFSGHQFPNYSSELNVNALLLGDSALYLCASSLYGLADYNEQFFGPGTRLTVL.

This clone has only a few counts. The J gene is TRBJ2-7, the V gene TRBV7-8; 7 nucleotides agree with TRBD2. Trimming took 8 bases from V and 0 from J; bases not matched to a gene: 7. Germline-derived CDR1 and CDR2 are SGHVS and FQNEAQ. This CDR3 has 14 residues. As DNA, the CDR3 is TGTGCCAGCCGGCCCCGGGGGGACTCCTACGAGCAGTACTTC. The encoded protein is CASRPRGDSYEQYF.

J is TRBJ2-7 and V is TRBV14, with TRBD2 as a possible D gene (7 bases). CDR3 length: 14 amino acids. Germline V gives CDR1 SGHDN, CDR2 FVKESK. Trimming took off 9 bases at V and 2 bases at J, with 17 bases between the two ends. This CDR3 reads CASRSSGGPYEQYF. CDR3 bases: TGTGCCAGTAGATCGTCGGGGGGCCCCTACGAGCAGTACTTC.

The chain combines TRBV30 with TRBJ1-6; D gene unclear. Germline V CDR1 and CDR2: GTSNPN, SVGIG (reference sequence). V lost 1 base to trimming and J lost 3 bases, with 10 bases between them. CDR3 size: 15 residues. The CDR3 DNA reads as TGTGCCTGGAGTGCTGACGGTTTCTATAATTCACCCCTCCACTTT. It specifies CAWSADGFYNSPLHF.